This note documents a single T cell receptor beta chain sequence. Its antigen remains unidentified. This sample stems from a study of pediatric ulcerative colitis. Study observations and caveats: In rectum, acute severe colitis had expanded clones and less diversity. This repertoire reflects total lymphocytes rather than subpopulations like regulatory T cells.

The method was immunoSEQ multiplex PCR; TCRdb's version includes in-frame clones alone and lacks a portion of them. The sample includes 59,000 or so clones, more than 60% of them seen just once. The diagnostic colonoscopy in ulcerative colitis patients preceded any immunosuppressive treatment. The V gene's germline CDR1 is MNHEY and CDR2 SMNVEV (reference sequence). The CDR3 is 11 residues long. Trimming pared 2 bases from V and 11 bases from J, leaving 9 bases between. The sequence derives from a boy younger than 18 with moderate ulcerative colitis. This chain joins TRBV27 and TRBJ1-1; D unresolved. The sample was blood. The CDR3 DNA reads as TGTGCCAGCAGTTTAAATGGGCTGGCTTTCTTT. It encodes CASSLNGLAFF.